This T cell receptor beta chain was documented in a study of blood T cells in healthy people across ages. Regarding the study as a whole: Without sorted subsets, naive and antigen-experienced compartments could not be conclusively compared. The fall in TCR beta diversity per million T cells was roughly linear with age.

This clonotype has only a few counts. Its matching antigen is unknown. Primers used in a second PCR of roughly 6 to 11 cycles were a sample-barcoded 5' primer and a J-beta primer mix. In TCRdb, the 5' RACE reads were re-called with MiXCR into one record per CDR3 protein. The sample records approximately 800,000 distinct CDR3 sequences, about 25% being singletons. CDR1 DFQATT and CDR2 SNEGSKA come from the germline V gene (reference sequence). The CDR3 is 12 residues long. V was pared by 7 bases and J by 4 bases, with 5 bases of the junction left unmatched. This same sample was also part of a study on T cells of mothers and their children.

This clonotype was obtained from a boy younger than 18 in good health. The sequenced sample consisted of blood. The chain has TRBV20-1 and TRBJ2-3; 7 bases are shared with TRBD2. CDR3 in amino acids: CSVRESADTQYF. The CDR3 DNA reads TGCAGTGTGCGGGAGTCGGCAGATACGCAGTATTTT.